What follows are 32 T cell receptor beta chains derived from one specimen sequenced in a study of tumor and adjacent non-tumor tissue in lung cancer. TCRbeta libraries were built with three rounds of nested PCR, modified from ARM-PCR. Each CDR3 protein gets one entry after TCRdb re-called the multiplex PCR reads with MiXCR. The sample records about 43,000 distinct CDR3 sequences, roughly 60% being singletons. RNA was extracted from bulk tissue without any cell sorting. The normal lung tissue was taken more than 3 cm from the tumor edge. The source material was distant non-tumor lung tissue. The receptors derive from a man aged 45-65 years with non-small cell lung cancer.

This clonotype came up many times. The chain recombines TRBV4-1 with TRBJ2-5; 8 bases match TRBD1. Trimming removed 2 bases from V and 0 bases from J; junction bases left unmatched: 2. The CDR3 totals 15 residues. Germline CDR1 MGHRA, CDR2 YSYEKL. CDR3 protein: CASSQTDRDQETQYF. The CDR3 nucleotides are TGCGCCAGCAGCCAAACGGACAGGGACCAAGAGACCCAGTACTTC.

The sample holds a few counts of this clonotype. This chain connects TRBV5-4 to TRBJ2-5; D possibly corresponds to TRBD1 (6 bases). The V gene's germline CDR1 is SGHNT and CDR2 YYREEE (reference sequence). V gave up 0 bases and J gave up 2 bases, with 8 bases separating them. The CDR3 is 14 residues long. CDR3: CASSLVDRQETQYF. CDR3 bases: TGTGCCAGCAGCTTGGTGGACAGACAAGAGACCCAGTACTTC.

Points on this clonotype: This may stem from a read error, because a much larger clone lies one nucleotide away. The rearrangement links TRBV14 to TRBJ2-5, with unresolved D. Germline CDR1 SGHDN, CDR2 FVKESK. CDR3 length equals 18 residues. Trimming stripped 2 bases from V and 2 bases from J, with 21 bases between. The DNA for the CDR3 is TGTGCCAGCAGCCAACCCACGCGGTACGGAGCAATTCAAGAGACCCAGTACTTC. This encodes CASSQPTRYGAIQETQYF.

As to this clonotype: One junction end disagrees with the germline gene, perhaps due to a read error. The genes are TRBV6-5 and TRBJ2-7, with D unclear. Germline lookup yields CDR1 MNHEY and CDR2 SVGAGI. This CDR3 has 14 amino acids. The CDR3 here is CASSPGPSAYEQNF. The CDR3 region has the DNA TGCGCCAGCAGCCCGGGCCCCTCGGCTTACGAGCAGAACTTC.

This clonotype was counted between two and nine times. A much larger clone sits a single nucleotide away, making a read error possible. The J gene is TRBJ2-5, the V gene TRBV12-3 or TRBV12-4, with 10 nucleotides matching TRBD1. This CDR3 spans 13 amino acids. The V and J ends lost 6 bases and 12 bases, in that order; junction bases with no gene match: 10. In nucleotides, the CDR3 is TGTGCCAGCAGCCCGGGACAGGGGCTTCCCAAGTACTTC. As protein: CASSPGQGLPKYF.

The chain joins TRBV6-6 to TRBJ2-5; D uncertain. Germline lookup yields CDR1 MNHNY and CDR2 SVGAGI (reference sequence). Trimming pared 5 bases from V and 5 bases from J, leaving 12 bases between. This CDR3 has 13 amino acids. CDR3 amino acids: CASSRMVDETQYF. The CDR3, as DNA: TGTGCCAGCAGTCGCATGGTGGACGAGACCCAGTACTTC.

A note on this clonotype: A read error may account for a junction end that differs from germline. V gene TRBV28 combines with J gene TRBJ2-7; 9 bases line up with TRBD2. Germline V CDR1 and CDR2: MDHEN, SYDVKM. CDR3 length: 16 residues. The CDR3 sequence is CDSSGLAGKSPYEQYF. The CDR3 DNA reads TGTGACAGCAGCGGCCTAGCGGGGAAATCTCCTTACGAGCAGTACTTC.

The rearrangement joins TRBV11-3 to TRBJ2-1; tentative D call: TRBD1 (5 bases). Germline CDR1 SGHNT, CDR2 YENEEA. The CDR3 runs 17 residues. The CDR3, as DNA: TGTGCTAGTAGCCCCGTGGGGCCGGGTGGCGCCTACAATGAGCAGTTCTTC. The encoded protein is CASSPVGPGGAYNEQFF.

This clonotype was seen ten or more times. The chain combines TRBV14 with TRBJ2-2; D not certain. Trimming left V 1 base short and J 7 bases short, with 7 bases between. The CDR3 spans 13 residues. In germline, CDR1 is SGHDN, CDR2 FVKESK. The CDR3 region has the DNA TGTGCCAGCAGCCAAGGGGTCGGCGGGGAGCTGTTTTTT. This codes for CASSQGVGGELFF.

The J gene is TRBJ2-1, the V gene TRBV6-2 or TRBV6-3; D may be TRBD1 or TRBD2 (6 bases each). CDR1 is MNHEY and CDR2 is SVGEGT in the germline V gene. V was cut by 6 bases and J by 16 bases, with 22 bases left in between. The CDR3 has 13 amino acids. The CDR3 sequence: CASRGGPGNEYFF. DNA for the CDR3: TGTGCCAGCAGAGGGGGGCCTGGCAATGAGTACTTCTTC.

A remark on this clonotype: Possible read error: a much larger clone is one base away. The chain recombines TRBV6-6 with TRBJ2-1; D might be TRBD1 or TRBD2, each matching 6 bases. Germline V gene data show CDR1 as MNHNY and CDR2 as SVGAGI (reference sequence). This CDR3 region has 13 residues. DNA of the CDR3: TGTGTCAGCAGATCGGGGGCACCTAATGAGCAGTTCTTC. Translated, it gives CVSRSGAPNEQFF.

This clonotype showed up many times. The V gene is TRBV12-3 or TRBV12-4, the J gene TRBJ2-5; 7 bases are shared with TRBD2. The CDR3 is 14 residues long. V shed 2 bases and J 3 bases; nucleotides not matched to a gene: 3. In nucleotides, the CDR3 is TGTGCCAGCAGTTTACTAGCGGCTGAAGAGACCCAGTACTTC. Its translation: CASSLLAAEETQYF.

For this clonotype: An end of the junction does not agree with germline; a read error may underlie this. The chain employs TRBV10-3 and TRBJ2-3; maybe TRBD1 (6 bases). CDR3 size: 15 residues. From germline, CDR1 is ENHRY and CDR2 SYGVKD. The CDR3 loop reads CAICESTDLTGTQYF. In DNA, the CDR3 is TGTGCCATTTGTGAGTCGACTGACCTGACAGGTACGCAGTATTTT.

For this clonotype: Mismatch with germline at one junction end may stem from a read error. V usage is TRBV6-5 and J usage is TRBJ2-3; no reliable D call. Per germline, CDR1 MNHEY and CDR2 SVGAGI. The CDR3 runs 15 residues. The DNA for the CDR3 is TGTGCCAGCTGTTACTCGATGACAAAACCAGATACGCAGTATTTC. As protein: CASCYSMTKPDTQYF.

In this sample, this clonotype turned up many times. This chain links TRBV6-1 with TRBJ1-5; weak D call: TRBD1 (6 bases). The CDR3 runs 15 residues. The V gene's germline CDR1 is MNHNS and CDR2 SASEGT. V was trimmed by 4 bases and J by 3 bases, leaving 13 bases between them. The DNA of the CDR3 is TGTGCCAGCAGTGGTGGACAGACGTCCAATCAGCCCCAGCATTTT. It is translated as CASSGGQTSNQPQHF.

This clonotype was counted ten times or more. The chain is built from TRBV12-3 or TRBV12-4 and TRBJ2-7; D is possibly TRBD2 (5 bases). Trimming pared 4 bases from V and 6 bases from J, leaving 13 bases between. CDR3 size: 13 residues. CDR3 bases: TGTGCCAGCAGTTACACGGGGTTACCCGAGCAGTACTTC. Its translation is CASSYTGLPEQYF.

With respect to this clonotype: A much larger clone differs from this one at a single base, so this may be a read error. The V call is TRBV7-9, the J call TRBJ1-2, with a possible D match to TRBD1 (5 bases). The V and J ends lost 4 bases and 4 bases respectively, with 13 bases between them. The CDR3 loop spans 14 amino acids. CDR1 and CDR2 (germline): SEHNR, FQNEAQ (reference sequence). The CDR3 here is CASSSKQGTYGYTF. The CDR3 DNA sequence: TGTGCCAGCAGCTCTAAGCAGGGCACCTATGGCTACACCTTC.

The sample holds many counts of this clonotype. CDR3 bases: TGTGCCAGCGGTGTCACAAGAGATACGCAGTATTTT. Protein sequence: CASGVTRDTQYF. The rearrangement links TRBV12-3 or TRBV12-4 to TRBJ2-3; D not certain. The V gene lost 8 bases and the J gene lost 5 bases, with 11 bases spanning the gap. The CDR3 covers 12 residues.

This clonotype was detected only a few times. The rearrangement joins TRBV29-1 to TRBJ2-5; possibly TRBD1 or TRBD2 for D (6 bases each). The CDR3 contains 15 residues. Germline assignment: CDR1 SQVTM and CDR2 ANQGSEA. CDR3 protein: CRIGSGGVQGETQYF. For the CDR3, the DNA is TGCAGAATCGGATCTGGCGGGGTTCAGGGGGAGACCCAGTACTTC.

This clonotype was counted ten times or more. This chain joins TRBV5-1 and TRBJ2-3; a weak D match, TRBD1 (5 bases). The CDR3 is made up of 14 amino acids. The V gene lost 2 bases and the J gene lost 4 bases, with 11 bases spanning the gap. Germline V gives CDR1 SGHRS, CDR2 YFSETQ. The CDR3 loop reads CASSLGARADTQYF. The CDR3 nucleotides are TGCGCCAGCAGCTTAGGGGCGCGAGCAGATACGCAGTATTTT. Variable domain in full (rest from reference TRBV5-1 and TRBJ2-3): KAGVTQTPRYLIKTRGQQVTLSCSPISGHRSVSWYQQTPGQGLQFLFEYFSETQRNKGNFPGRFSGRQFSNSRSEMNVSTLELGDSALYLCASSLGARADTQYFGPGTRLTVL.

A remark on this clonotype: The junction does not match germline at one end; this may be a read error. The chain is built from TRBV24-1 and TRBJ2-2, with D tentatively TRBD2 (5 bases). Looked up from germline, CDR1 is KGHDR and CDR2 is SFDVKD. The CDR3 has 14 amino acids. The CDR3 reads CVTKAGLNTGELFF. The CDR3 DNA reads as TGTGTCACCAAGGCCGGACTGAACACCGGGGAGCTGTTTTTT.

The chain uses TRBV5-1 and TRBJ2-5, with D perhaps being TRBD1 or TRBD2 (5 bases each). CDR1 and CDR2 from the germline V gene are SGHRS and YFSETQ. V dropped 6 bases and J dropped 2 bases, with 14 bases sitting between them. This CDR3 contains 14 residues. This CDR3 reads CASNPGRTQETQYF. DNA for the CDR3: TGCGCCAGCAACCCGGGACGTACTCAAGAGACCCAGTACTTC.

A remark on this clonotype: An end of the junction does not agree with germline; a read error may underlie this. The rearrangement joins TRBV12-3 or TRBV12-4 to TRBJ2-1, with 9 nucleotides matching TRBD2. This CDR3 spans 16 amino acids. The CDR3 DNA reads as TGTGCCATCAGTCCCCCGGCGGGAGGGACTTACAATGAACAGTTCTTC. Encoded protein: CAISPPAGGTYNEQFF.

Points on this clonotype: The missing conserved phenylalanine or tryptophan at the end of this CDR3 makes a read error likely. This chain joins TRBV6-5 and TRBJ2-2; D is unresolved. CDR3 size: 13 residues. Per germline, CDR1 MNHEY and CDR2 SVGAGI. The CDR3 coding sequence is TGTGTCAGCAGTTACACGGCGTCGGGGGAGCTGTTTTCC. The encoded protein is CVSSYTASGELFS.

A word on this clonotype: Germline is not matched at one junction end, which may reflect a read error. The chain uses TRBV6-5 and TRBJ1-5; D not certain. CDR1 is MNHEY and CDR2 is SVGAGI in the germline V gene. The CDR3 contains 15 residues. The CDR3 nucleotides read TGTGCTAGCAGTTACTCGACGGGGTCATATCAGCCCCGGCATTTT. Its protein product is CASSYSTGSYQPRHF.

This clonotype was seen repeatedly, ten times or more. The chain recombines TRBV29-1 with TRBJ2-1; TRBD1 matches 7 bases. Germline V gene sequence: CDR1 SQVTM, CDR2 ANQGSEA. The CDR3 extends over 12 amino acids. Losses at the gene ends were 6 bases for V and 5 bases for J; bases not matched to a gene: 4. Here the CDR3 reads CSVVGQHNEQFF. The CDR3, as DNA: TGCAGCGTAGTGGGACAGCACAATGAGCAGTTCTTC.

Details on this clonotype: In this CDR3 the conserved last residue, phenylalanine or tryptophan, is missing, so a read error is likely. DNA for the CDR3: TGCAGTGTTGTACTAGCCCGAACTAGCACAGATACGCAGTATATT. Protein product: CSVVLARTSTDTQYI. V is TRBV29-1 and J is TRBJ2-3; the D gene is possibly TRBD2 (6 bases). Germline V gene sequence: CDR1 SQVTM, CDR2 ANQGSEA. CDR3 size: 15 residues.

There are many counts of this clonotype. The chain employs TRBV13 and TRBJ1-3; TRBD1 might be the D (5 bases). The CDR3 consists of 15 residues. Between the trimmed V and J ends, which lost 5 bases and 0 bases, there was a span of 11 bases. Germline-derived CDR1 and CDR2 are PRHDT and FYEKMQ (reference sequence). CDR3: CASSPGRSSGNTIYF. In DNA, the CDR3 is TGTGCCAGCAGCCCGGGACGGTCCTCTGGAAACACCATATATTTT.

The gene calls are TRBV11-1 and TRBJ2-1; D possibly corresponds to TRBD2 (5 bases). The CDR3 totals 15 residues. The V end was cut by 9 bases, the J end by 2 bases, with 17 bases between. Germline values: CDR1 SGHAT, CDR2 FQDESV (reference sequence). CDR3 DNA sequence: TGTGCCAGTAGCGATTCGACCCGGGCCTACAATGAGCAGTTCTTC. This translates into CASSDSTRAYNEQFF.

Notes on this clonotype: Sequence at one end of the junction differs from germline and may be a read error. The chain joins TRBV19 to TRBJ2-7; 10 bases match TRBD1. The CDR3 contains 15 residues. CDR1 and CDR2 from the germline V gene are LNHDA and SQIVND (reference sequence). Here the CDR3 reads CATTTSGTGVYGQYF. The CDR3 DNA reads TGTGCCACCACTACGTCAGGGACAGGGGTCTACGGGCAGTACTTC.

The chain is built from TRBV28 and TRBJ2-7; maybe TRBD1 (6 bases). V shed 5 bases and J shed 1 base, with 12 bases lying between them. This CDR3 contains 14 residues. CDR1 is MDHEN and CDR2 is SYDVKM in the germline V gene. This CDR3 is CASSPGTGSYEQYF. The DNA for the CDR3 is TGTGCCAGCAGTCCCGGTACAGGGTCCTACGAGCAGTACTTC.

As concerns this clonotype: Germline is not matched at one junction end, which may reflect a read error. The V call is TRBV6-1, the J call TRBJ2-7; D may be TRBD1 (6 bases). The germline V gene has CDR1 MNHNS and CDR2 SASEGT. The CDR3 covers 15 residues. This chain's CDR3 is CASCEAGASLHEQYF. The CDR3, as DNA: TGCGCCAGCTGTGAAGCAGGGGCGTCCCTCCACGAGCAGTACTTC.